Listed below are T cell receptor beta chains from one sample, sequenced in a study of blood T cell repertoires in COVID-19. Using immunoSEQ multiplex PCR, the repertoire was profiled, and TCRdb retains in-frame clones only, with some absent. This repertoire shows 50,000 to 55,000 clones, more than 70% found once; its top ten account for approximately 6.9%. The sample comprised peripheral blood. The receptor set was obtained from a man aged 55-75 years with acute or convalescent COVID-19. Each CDR3 is given with its conserved first and last residue. The order of the fields is D gene, clone size, V gene, J gene, CDR3 DNA, CDR3 protein. A D gene is named only where the DNA matches it firmly. Only some rows state a clone size, as once, few, many or a class for expanded clones.

.	.	TRBV7-9	TRBJ1-1	TGTGCCTCCGAGGGCGGGGGAGCTGAAGCTTTCTTT	CASEGGGAEAFF
TRBD1	.	TRBV28	TRBJ2-7	TGTGCCAGCAGCTCGTGGAGGACAGGGGTCGTCTACGAGCAGTACTTC	CASSSWRTGVVYEQYF
.	.	TRBV7-3	TRBJ1-1	TGTGCCAGCAGCTTATTCCAAGATAGTGAAGCTTTCTTT	CASSLFQDSEAFF
TRBD2	.	TRBV2	TRBJ2-7	TGTGCCAGCAGCCGAATACTAGCGGGAGTCGGCCACGAGCAGTACTTC	CASSRILAGVGHEQYF
.	.	TRBV24-1	TRBJ1-5	TGTGCCACCAGCGACAGGTCAAATCAGCCCCAGCATTTT	CATSDRSNQPQHF
TRBD2	once	TRBV24-1	TRBJ2-5	TGTGCCACCAGTGAAACGGGACTAGCAGTCCAAGAGACCCAGTACTTC	CATSETGLAVQETQYF
.	.	TRBV9	TRBJ2-1	TGTGCCAGCAGCGTAGGAGAGGTTCTCTCCAATGAGCAGTTCTTC	CASSVGEVLSNEQFF
TRBD2	.	TRBV29-1	TRBJ2-1	TGCAGCGTTGAACCGACTAGCGGGAGCTCCTACAATGAGCAGTTCTTC	CSVEPTSGSSYNEQFF
.	few	TRBV7-2	TRBJ1-6	TGTGCCAGCAGCTTAGGGGCTATTTATAATTCACCCCTCCACTTT	CASSLGAIYNSPLHF
.	few	TRBV11-2	TRBJ2-2	TGTGCCAGCAGCTTAGGCAGGAACACCGGGGAGCTGTTTTTT	CASSLGRNTGELFF
TRBD1	.	TRBV6-5	TRBJ1-5	TGTGCCAGCAGCCTGGACAGGGGGCAAAATCAGCCCCAGCATTTT	CASSLDRGQNQPQHF
TRBD1	.	TRBV5-1	TRBJ1-1	TGCGCCAGCAGCTTGTGGCTAGACAGGGGACAAATGAACACTGAAGCTTTCTTT	CASSLWLDRGQMNTEAFF
.	.	TRBV4-2	TRBJ2-3	TGTGCCAGCAGCCAAACTCCCTCTAACACAGATACGCAGTATTTT	CASSQTPSNTDTQYF
TRBD1	.	TRBV6-5	TRBJ1-1	TGTGCCAGCAGTTTGACAGGGTCCGGCACTGAAGCTTTCTTT	CASSLTGSGTEAFF
.	.	TRBV29-1	TRBJ1-2	TGCAGCGTTGAAGATCGGGGTCGAGCGGGCTACACCTTC	CSVEDRGRAGYTF
TRBD1	.	TRBV7-9	TRBJ2-7	TGTGCCAGCAGCCCGAGGGACAGGGTCTACGAGCAGTACTTC	CASSPRDRVYEQYF
.	.	TRBV18	TRBJ1-6	TGTGCCAGCTCACTCGCGGACAGCCCTAATTCACCCCTCCACTTT	CASSLADSPNSPLHF
TRBD1	.	TRBV10-3	TRBJ1-1	TGTGCCATCAGGGAGGGACAGGGGGACGGGGACACTGAAGCTTTCTTT	CAIREGQGDGDTEAFF
.	few	TRBV28	TRBJ1-5	TGTGCCAGCAGCCCCGTGAGGGTTGGCAATCAGCCCCAGCATTTT	CASSPVRVGNQPQHF
TRBD1	.	TRBV5-1	TRBJ1-5	TGCGCCAGCAGCCTAACAGGGGTTCGGGGTCAGCCCCAGCATTTT	CASSLTGVRGQPQHF
.	.	TRBV27	TRBJ2-7	TGTGCCAGCAGCCCGGACTCTCTCGGAGAGCAGTACTTC	CASSPDSLGEQYF
.	.	TRBV6-5	TRBJ2-7	TGTGCCAGCAGGAGAGGGCCTAACTACGAGCAGTACTTC	CASRRGPNYEQYF
.	.	TRBV21-1	TRBJ1-5	TGTGCCAGCAGCAGGGACAGGGATTGCAATCAGCCCCAGCATTTT	CASSRDRDCNQPQHF
TRBD2	.	TRBV28	TRBJ2-1	TGTGCCAGCAGTTTACGACTAGCGGGAGGTAATGAGCAGTTCTTC	CASSLRLAGGNEQFF
.	.	TRBV20-1	TRBJ1-2	TGCAGTGCTAGTCCACGGGGGGGCGCGAACTATGGCTACACCTTC	CSASPRGGANYGYTF
.	.	TRBV19	TRBJ1-5	TGTGCCAGTACCCCTAAGCGGGGTCCCAATCAGCCCCAGCATTTT	CASTPKRGPNQPQHF
TRBD2	.	TRBV27	TRBJ2-5	TGTGCCAGCAGTTTAGAGACGGGAGGCGGTGGGACCCAGTACTTC	CASSLETGGGGTQYF
.	.	TRBV30	TRBJ2-4	TGTGCCGGGGGGAAGGGACAGTTAGCCAAAAACATTCAGTACTTC	CAGGKGQLAKNIQYF
.	.	TRBV4-1	TRBJ2-2	TGCGCCAGCAGCCCTCCCCAGGGGATCCTCGGGGAGCTGTTTTTT	CASSPPQGILGELFF
TRBD2	once	TRBV18	TRBJ2-3	TGTGCCAGCTCACCACCGGGACTAGCGGTCTCACCATGGGATACGCAGTATTTT	CASSPPGLAVSPWDTQYF
TRBD1	.	TRBV2	TRBJ1-5	TGTGCCAGCAGTGGGACGGGACAGAGGGCCAATCAGCCCCAGCATTTT	CASSGTGQRANQPQHF
TRBD1	.	TRBV6-5	TRBJ1-1	TGTGCCAGCAGGAGACAGGGGGCTCTGAACACTGAAGCTTTCTTT	CASRRQGALNTEAFF
.	.	TRBV19	TRBJ2-7	TGTGCCAGTAGTCCTCACACATCCTCCTACGAGCAGTACTTC	CASSPHTSSYEQYF
TRBD1	once	TRBV24-1	TRBJ1-2	TGTGCCACCAGCGGGACAGGGATTAACTATGGCTACACCTTC	CATSGTGINYGYTF
TRBD2	.	TRBV11-2	TRBJ2-7	TGTGCCAGCAGCCCCGCCGGGACTAGCGGGAGTAACGAGCAGTACTTC	CASSPAGTSGSNEQYF
.	once	TRBV7-3	TRBJ2-7	TGTGCCAGCAGCCCTCAGGGGGGTGGGGACGAGCAGTACTTC	CASSPQGGGDEQYF
.	.	TRBV27	TRBJ1-1	TGTGCCAGCAGTTTGAACAGGATGAACACTGAAGCTTTCTTT	CASSLNRMNTEAFF
TRBD1	few	TRBV3-1/TRBV3-2	TRBJ1-5	TGTGCCAGCAGCCCCTCCTACGGACAGGTGGGGGATCAGCCCCAGCATTTT	CASSPSYGQVGDQPQHF
TRBD1	.	TRBV7-6	TRBJ2-7	TGTGCCAGCAGCTGGGGGACAGGGGAAGCCTACGAGCAGTACTTC	CASSWGTGEAYEQYF
.	.	TRBV9	TRBJ2-7	TGTGCCAGCAGCCTCACCTCCGGGACGGGGGCCTACGAGCAGTACTTC	CASSLTSGTGAYEQYF
.	few	TRBV24-1	TRBJ1-5	TGTGCCACCAGTGACCCGACAGAAGATAGCAATCAGCCCCAGCATTTT	CATSDPTEDSNQPQHF
TRBD1	.	TRBV2	TRBJ1-1	TGTGCCTCCCGGACAGGGGGCGCGTCCCTTATGAACACTGAAGCTTTCTTT	CASRTGGASLMNTEAFF
TRBD2	.	TRBV6-1	TRBJ2-5	TGTGCCAGCAGTGAAATGGCGGGAGGCCCCCAAGAGACCCAGTACTTC	CASSEMAGGPQETQYF
.	.	TRBV9	TRBJ1-2	TGTGCCAGCAGCGTAGCCGCTAACTATGGCTACACCTTC	CASSVAANYGYTF
TRBD1	.	TRBV7-3	TRBJ1-2	TGTGCCAGCAGCCAGGGACAGGGTTATGGCTACACCTTC	CASSQGQGYGYTF